These 31 T cell receptor beta chains came from one sample sequenced in a study of vaccination and CD4 T cells after COVID-19. Treatment noted: approximately nine-day PBMC culture with coronavirus spike peptide pools or control peptides (ViraFEST assay). Their antigens are not known. The Oncomine TCR Beta short-read assay sequenced DNA from cultured CD4+ T cells. MiXCR was run by TCRdb on the PCR reads, yielding one entry per CDR3 protein. The data hold approximately 8,500 distinct CDR3 sequences, with 60% observed a single time. The sequenced material came from CD4+ T cells from blood, cultured in vitro. The source is a human donor who had recovered from COVID-19.

A few counts support this clonotype. The chain links TRBV27 to TRBJ2-5; possibly TRBD1 or TRBD2 for D (5 bases each). Germline V lookup: CDR1 MNHEY, CDR2 SMNVEV (reference sequence). The CDR3 covers 14 residues. The ends were cut back, 5 bases at V and 1 base at J, with 11 bases in the middle. CDR3 sequence: CASSRGVFQETQYF. The CDR3 region has the DNA TGTGCCAGCAGTAGGGGAGTCTTCCAAGAGACCCAGTACTTC.

The V gene is TRBV20-1, the J gene TRBJ1-3; D is ambiguous. The CDR3 contains 16 residues. The germline CDR1 and CDR2 sequences are DFQATT and SNEGSKA (reference sequence). V was pared by 6 bases and J by 0 bases, with 18 bases between. The CDR3 loop is CSAHSSAGYSGNTIYF. CDR3 bases: TGCAGTGCCCATAGCAGTGCGGGGTACTCTGGAAACACCATATATTTT.

The rearrangement links TRBV6-1 to TRBJ2-7, with TRBD1 identical over 9 bases. Losses at the gene ends were 8 bases for V and 1 base for J; bases not matched to a gene: 3. Germline CDR1 reads MNHNS; CDR2 reads SASEGT. The CDR3 has 13 residues. Here the CDR3 reads CASGQGSSYEQYF. The CDR3 nucleotides are TGTGCCAGCGGACAGGGGTCATCCTACGAGCAGTACTTC.

This chain joins TRBV7-3 and TRBJ2-7, with D hard to call. Germline-derived CDR1 and CDR2 are SGHTA and FQGTGA. Trimming took off 1 base at V and 3 bases at J, with 4 bases between the two ends. The CDR3 contains 12 residues. DNA for the CDR3: TGTGCCAGCAGCTTAATCGGCTACGAGCAGTACTTC. It encodes CASSLIGYEQYF.

The chain carries TRBV5-4 and TRBJ1-2; 7 nucleotides match TRBD1. Germline assignment: CDR1 SGHNT and CDR2 YYREEE (reference sequence). V lost 4 bases, J lost 3 bases, and 6 bases stayed unmatched. This CDR3 spans 14 amino acids. The chain's CDR3 is CASSKTGRDYGYTF. The CDR3 nucleotides are TGTGCCAGCAGCAAGACAGGGCGAGACTATGGCTACACCTTC. Drawing the rest from reference TRBV5-4 and TRBJ1-2, the complete variable domain is ETGVTQSPTHLIKTRGQQVTLRCSSQSGHNTVSWYQQALGQGPQFIFQYYREEENGRGNFPPRFSGLQFPNYSSELNVNALELDDSALYLCASSKTGRDYGYTFGSGTRLTVV.

This clonotype was recorded a few times. The V gene is TRBV19, the J gene TRBJ1-5, with D hard to call. The CDR3 is 14 amino acids. Between the trimmed V and J ends, which lost 6 bases and 3 bases, there was a span of 12 bases. Germline CDR1 is LNHDA and CDR2 is SQIVND (reference sequence). This chain's CDR3 is CASSRTGYNQPQHF. In DNA form, the CDR3 reads TGTGCCAGTAGCCGGACGGGTTACAATCAGCCCCAGCATTTT.

The chain employs TRBV6-2 or TRBV6-3 and TRBJ2-3; maybe TRBD2 (6 bases). This CDR3 comprises 13 residues. CDR1 is MNHEY, CDR2 SVGEGT, per germline. V was pared by 6 bases and J by 2 bases, with 9 bases between. CDR3: CASSRDFTDTQYF. The CDR3 nucleotides are TGTGCCAGCAGCAGGGACTTCACAGATACGCAGTATTTT.

V is TRBV7-3 and J is TRBJ2-7, with TRBD2 matching 8 bases. V shed 8 bases and J 0 bases; nucleotides not matched to a gene: 9. The CDR3 is made up of 15 amino acids. In germline, CDR1 is SGHTA, CDR2 FQGTGA. The CDR3 DNA reads as TGTGCCAGCGGCCCTTCGGGGGGGTCCTCCTACGAGCAGTACTTC. It is translated as CASGPSGGSSYEQYF.

CDR3 protein: CASSLGVTSYEQYF. The DNA of the CDR3 is TGCGCCAGCAGCCTCGGGGTTACAAGCTACGAGCAGTACTTC. The chain has TRBV4-1 and TRBJ2-7; TRBD2 is a possible D gene (5 bases). V gave up 4 bases and J gave up 3 bases, with 13 bases separating them. CDR1 is MGHRA and CDR2 is YSYEKL in the germline V gene. The CDR3 contains 14 residues.

The rearrangement joins TRBV2 to TRBJ1-2; TRBD1 is a possible D gene (6 bases). Trimming took 7 bases from V and 4 from J, leaving 10 bases between them. The CDR3 has 12 amino acids. Germline V lookup: CDR1 SNHLY, CDR2 FYNNEI. The CDR3 coding sequence is TGTGCCAGCAAGAGGACAGTCTATGGCTACACCTTC. Its translation: CASKRTVYGYTF.

Concerning this clonotype itself: The junction and the germline gene differ at one end; a read error may be behind it. CDR3 DNA sequence: TGTGCTAGCAGCTTAGGCGAGACAGGGACTTACAATGAGCAGTTCTTC. This sequence encodes CASSLGETGTYNEQFF. The chain links TRBV7-7 to TRBJ2-1; maybe TRBD1 (7 bases). Per germline, CDR1 SSHAT and CDR2 FNYEAQ (reference sequence). The length of the CDR3 is 16 residues.

Sample share makes this clonotype hyperexpanded. CDR3: CASRTSGSTETQYF. In DNA form, the CDR3 reads TGTGCCAGCAGGACTAGCGGGAGTACGGAGACCCAGTACTTC. This rearrangement joins TRBV7-2 to TRBJ2-5; 12 bases align to TRBD2. There are 14 residues in the CDR3. The junction had 4 bases not matched to a gene; V was cut back by 6 bases and J by 5 bases. Germline V gene data show CDR1 as SGHTA and CDR2 as FQGNSA.

By its share, this clonotype is medium-sized. The gene calls are TRBV11-2 and TRBJ1-6; 8 bases are a match to TRBD1. Trimming removed 6 bases from V and 7 bases from J; junction bases left unmatched: 11. This CDR3 spans 16 amino acids. Germline lookup yields CDR1 SGHAT and CDR2 FQNNGV. The CDR3 nucleotides read TGTGCCAGCAGACCTCAGGGGGCAGGGGGCAATTCACCCCTCCACTTT. Protein product: CASRPQGAGGNSPLHF. The complete variable domain, with remaining parts taken from reference TRBV11-2 and TRBJ1-6, reads EAGVAQSPRYKIIEKRQSVAFWCNPISGHATLYWYQQILGQGPKLLIQFQNNGVVDDSQLPKDRFSAERLKGVDSTLKIQPAKLEDSAVYLCASRPQGAGGNSPLHFGNGTRLTVT.

The chain links TRBV6-1 to TRBJ2-7; no reliable D call. The CDR3 is made up of 16 amino acids. The germline V gene encodes CDR1 MNHNS and CDR2 SASEGT. With 5 bases removed from V and 1 base from J, the gap between germline ends came to 18 bases. CDR3 coding DNA: TGTGCCAGCAGTAGGCCCCCCGACGGCGCTTCCTACGAGCAGTACTTC. Protein product: CASSRPPDGASYEQYF.

This clonotype was seen a single time. The chain combines TRBV5-4 with TRBJ1-6; the D gene is possibly TRBD1 (5 bases). The V end lost 1 base, the J end lost 3 bases, and 14 bases lay between the germline ends. CDR3 length: 17 amino acids. Germline CDR1 and CDR2: SGHNT and YYREEE (reference sequence). As DNA, the CDR3 is TGTGCCAGCAGCTTGTCTGGGGGAGATCTCTATAATTCACCCCTCCACTTT. This sequence encodes CASSLSGGDLYNSPLHF. Drawing the rest from reference TRBV5-4 and TRBJ1-6, the complete variable domain is ETGVTQSPTHLIKTRGQQVTLRCSSQSGHNTVSWYQQALGQGPQFIFQYYREEENGRGNFPPRFSGLQFPNYSSELNVNALELDDSALYLCASSLSGGDLYNSPLHFGNGTRLTVT.

This sequence joins TRBV19 and TRBJ2-5; D might be TRBD2 (7 bases). This CDR3 is 15 amino acids long. In germline, CDR1 is LNHDA, CDR2 SQIVND (reference sequence). Trimming stripped 3 bases from V and 4 bases from J, with 15 bases between. The CDR3 loop is CASSIPRGGGETQYF. Written as DNA, the CDR3 is TGTGCCAGTAGTATTCCCCGGGGAGGGGGAGAGACCCAGTACTTC.

The chain combines TRBV5-1 with TRBJ2-5; D not resolved. Deletions cut 0 bases from V and 0 bases from J, with 9 bases between. The CDR3 runs 15 residues. Germline lookup yields CDR1 SGHRS and CDR2 YFSETQ. The CDR3 DNA reads as TGCGCCAGCAGCTTGGTCCCTGGTAACCAAGAGACCCAGTACTTC. Translated, it gives CASSLVPGNQETQYF. Looking up the rest from reference TRBV5-1 and TRBJ2-5 gives the full variable domain: KAGVTQTPRYLIKTRGQQVTLSCSPISGHRSVSWYQQTPGQGLQFLFEYFSETQRNKGNFPGRFSGRQFSNSRSEMNVSTLELGDSALYLCASSLVPGNQETQYFGPGTRLLVL.

The genes are TRBV11-2 and TRBJ2-5; no definite D call. Germline V gene lookup returns CDR1 SGHAT and CDR2 FQNNGV. The V gene lost 3 bases and the J gene lost 0 bases, with 11 bases spanning the gap. The CDR3 consists of 15 residues. DNA for the CDR3: TGTGCCAGCAGCTTTCAACTGCTGTACCAAGAGACCCAGTACTTC. Translated: CASSFQLLYQETQYF.

This clonotype appeared once. The chain carries TRBV2 and TRBJ1-6, with D maybe TRBD1 (6 bases). Germline-derived CDR1 and CDR2 are SNHLY and FYNNEI. V lost 6 bases and J lost 16, with 10 bases in between. This CDR3 contains 10 residues. The CDR3 DNA is TGTGCCAGCAGGGCCGGGACACTCCACTTT. Amino acids: CASRAGTLHF.

The chain joins TRBV7-9 to TRBJ2-7; D is perhaps TRBD2 (7 bases). Germline CDR1 is SEHNR and CDR2 is FQNEAQ (reference sequence). Trimming left V 3 bases short and J 5 bases short, with 14 bases between. The CDR3 sequence is 14 residues long. This CDR3 reads CASSFGRGGHEQYF. In nucleotides, the CDR3 is TGTGCCAGCAGCTTCGGTAGGGGGGGCCACGAGCAGTACTTC. Complete variable domain (other parts from reference TRBV7-9 and TRBJ2-7): DTGVSQNPRHKITKRGQNVTFRCDPISEHNRLYWYRQTLGQGPEFLTYFQNEAQLEKSRLLSDRFSAERPKGSFSTLEIQRTEQGDSAMYLCASSFGRGGHEQYFGPGTRLTVT.

This clonotype appeared a few times. The chain uses TRBV11-2 and TRBJ2-5; 8 bases match TRBD1. The V gene end was trimmed by 5 bases and the J gene end by 5 bases; junction bases not matched to a gene: 10. The CDR3 extends over 15 amino acids. CDR1 is SGHAT and CDR2 is FQNNGV in the germline V gene. The CDR3 region is CASSRGQVLWETQYF. The CDR3 nucleotides read TGTGCCAGCAGCCGGGGACAGGTCCTCTGGGAGACCCAGTACTTC.

The chain employs TRBV19 and TRBJ1-2; 7 positions agree with TRBD1. CDR1 is LNHDA, CDR2 SQIVND, per germline (reference sequence). This CDR3 is 13 amino acids long. Trimming at V came to 5 bases and at J to 7 bases, leaving 7 bases not matched to a gene. CDR3 sequence reads: CASSLRQGGGYTF. The CDR3 DNA reads TGTGCCAGTAGTCTCCGACAGGGCGGTGGCTACACCTTC.

The V and J genes are TRBV15 and TRBJ2-5; no firm D call. The CDR3 loop spans 16 amino acids. The germline V gene has CDR1 LNHNV and CDR2 YYDKDF (reference sequence). The germline V and J ends were trimmed by 6 bases and 5 bases, with 22 bases remaining between them. This CDR3 is CATSLVPPRLGETQYF. The CDR3 DNA is TGTGCCACCAGTTTGGTTCCCCCGCGTTTAGGGGAGACCCAGTACTTC.

This clonotype was picked up a small number of times. The genes are TRBV6-1 and TRBJ1-6; D is perhaps TRBD1 (5 bases). This CDR3 is built from 17 residues. Trimming left V 7 bases short and J 8 bases short, with 24 bases between. Germline V lookup: CDR1 MNHNS, CDR2 SASEGT. CDR3 protein: CASMNTRGRGVDSPLHF. Here the CDR3 DNA reads TGTGCCAGCATGAATACTCGCGGGAGGGGCGTCGATTCACCCCTCCACTTT.

This clonotype was seen more than once but under ten times. CDR3 coding DNA: TGCAGTGCTAGAGGCCCCCGTGGGGACTATGGCTACACCTTC. This translates into CSARGPRGDYGYTF. V is TRBV20-1 and J is TRBJ1-2; D gene ambiguous. Germline loops: CDR1 DFQATT, CDR2 SNEGSKA (reference sequence). This CDR3 comprises 14 residues. Trimming removed 1 base from V and 3 bases from J, with 12 bases in between.

This chain links TRBV5-8 with TRBJ2-5; D unresolved. Trimming stripped 1 base from V and 0 bases from J, with 13 bases between. The CDR3 has 16 residues. The germline V gene has CDR1 SGHTS and CDR2 YDEGEE. CDR3 in DNA: TGTGCCAGCAGCTTGCTAGTCGGGCCGTACCAAGAGACCCAGTACTTC. It specifies CASSLLVGPYQETQYF.

The chain couples TRBV5-4 to TRBJ2-7, with 10 bases matching TRBD2. There are 15 residues in the CDR3. J gave up 2 bases and V 2 bases, and 4 bases lay outside the gene matches. Germline V gives CDR1 SGHNT, CDR2 YYREEE (reference sequence). The CDR3 nucleotides are TGTGCCAGCAGCTTCGGACTAGCGGATGCCTACGAGCAGTACTTC. Amino acid sequence: CASSFGLADAYEQYF. The full variable domain, rest sourced from reference TRBV5-4 and TRBJ2-7, is ETGVTQSPTHLIKTRGQQVTLRCSSQSGHNTVSWYQQALGQGPQFIFQYYREEENGRGNFPPRFSGLQFPNYSSELNVNALELDDSALYLCASSFGLADAYEQYFGPGTRLTVT.

This chain links TRBV15 with TRBJ1-4; TRBD1 aligns across 12 bases. CDR3 length equals 16 residues. Germline V gives CDR1 LNHNV, CDR2 YYDKDF (reference sequence). V shed 0 bases and J 8 bases; nucleotides not matched to a gene: 4. CDR3 protein: CATSRDRGTGGEKLFF. The CDR3 nucleotides are TGTGCCACCAGCAGAGATAGAGGGACAGGGGGCGAAAAACTGTTTTTT.

This chain uses TRBV2 with TRBJ1-2; 8 bases are a match to TRBD1. The J segment lost 8 bases and the V segment lost 4 bases, leaving 3 bases of the junction unmatched. Germline CDR1 is SNHLY and CDR2 is FYNNEI. The CDR3 spans 12 residues. CDR3 DNA sequence: TGTGCCAGCAGTGTCAGGGGGCGAGGCTACACCTTC. Translating it yields CASSVRGRGYTF. Full variable domain (missing parts from reference TRBV2 and TRBJ1-2): EPEVTQTPSHQVTQMGQEVILRCVPISNHLYFYWYRQILGQKVEFLVSFYNNEISEKSEIFDDQFSVERPDGSNFTLKIRSTKLEDSAMYFCASSVRGRGYTFGSGTRLTVV.

The chain recombines TRBV7-9 with TRBJ2-7; D might be TRBD2 (5 bases). The CDR3 spans 14 residues. Trimming took off 1 base at V and 1 base at J, with 8 bases between the two ends. Germline loops: CDR1 SEHNR, CDR2 FQNEAQ (reference sequence). The CDR3 region is CASSLVGRSYEQYF. CDR3 DNA: TGTGCCAGCAGCTTAGTTGGGAGATCCTACGAGCAGTACTTC.

Sample share makes this clonotype medium-sized (0.01 to 0.1%). V is TRBV6-1 and J is TRBJ2-2; D remains unclear. V was cut by 8 bases and J by 2 bases, with 12 bases left in between. The CDR3 runs to 14 residues. Per germline, CDR1 MNHNS and CDR2 SASEGT. DNA for the CDR3: TGTGCCAGCCTGGGCAGAATAAACACCGGGGAGCTGTTTTTT. Protein sequence: CASLGRINTGELFF.